The 15 T cell receptor beta chains listed next were all sequenced from one sample in a study of blood T cell repertoires in COVID-19. TCRdb keeps only in-frame clones here, not all; method: immunoSEQ multiplex PCR. The data hold about 130,000 clones, with 55% to 75% observed a single time. The sequenced sample was peripheral blood. These receptors were taken from a woman aged 70-85 years with acute or convalescent COVID-19.

This chain links TRBV6-6 with TRBJ1-4; TRBD1 matches 7 bases. The germline gives CDR1 MNHNY, CDR2 SVGAGI (reference sequence). The CDR3 loop spans 13 amino acids. The trim removed 2 bases at V and 8 bases at J, leaving 2 bases unmatched. The DNA for the CDR3 is TGTGCCAGCAGTTACAGGGGGCGCGAAAAACTGTTTTTT. Protein: CASSYRGREKLFF.

This clone was seen many times. The chain uses TRBV30 and TRBJ1-3; 10 nucleotides match TRBD1. The CDR3 is 14 amino acids. Germline-derived CDR1 and CDR2 are GTSNPN and SVGIG (reference sequence). J lost 5 bases, V lost 3 bases, and 4 bases had no gene match. CDR3 amino acids: CAWSRGQGRNTIYF. CDR3 in DNA: TGTGCCTGGAGCCGGGGACAGGGGAGAAACACCATATATTTT.

The CDR3 coding sequence is TGTGCCAGCAGCCTCTTGGACAGACAAGAGACCCAGTACTTC. Translated, it gives CASSLLDRQETQYF. The rearrangement joins TRBV2 to TRBJ2-5, with D tentatively TRBD1 (6 bases). V dropped 6 bases and J dropped 2 bases, with 13 bases sitting between them. Germline values: CDR1 SNHLY, CDR2 FYNNEI. The CDR3 totals 14 residues.

The V call is TRBV9, the J call TRBJ2-1; 12 bases match TRBD2. The CDR3 is 17 amino acids. Per germline, CDR1 SGDLS and CDR2 YYNGEE. After removal of 3 bases from V and 6 bases from J, the junction contained 10 bases not matched to a gene. The CDR3 spells CASSGGPPSGGANEQFF. The DNA for the CDR3 is TGTGCCAGCAGCGGAGGCCCCCCTAGCGGGGGGGCCAATGAGCAGTTCTTC.

The gene calls are TRBV11-2 and TRBJ2-4, with 10 bases matching TRBD1. The CDR3 runs 19 residues. Looked up from germline, CDR1 is SGHAT and CDR2 is FQNNGV. V shed 4 bases and J 0 bases; nucleotides not matched to a gene: 12. This chain's CDR3 is CASSSRTGGTQVAKNIQYF. The CDR3 nucleotides are TGTGCCAGCAGCTCGCGGACAGGGGGAACACAAGTAGCCAAAAACATTCAGTACTTC. Combining the CDR3 with reference TRBV11-2 and TRBJ2-4 gives the whole variable domain EAGVAQSPRYKIIEKRQSVAFWCNPISGHATLYWYQQILGQGPKLLIQFQNNGVVDDSQLPKDRFSAERLKGVDSTLKIQPAKLEDSAVYLCASSSRTGGTQVAKNIQYFGAGTRLSVL.

This clone was detected a few times. The V and J genes are TRBV19 and TRBJ1-1; D may be TRBD1 (5 bases). The length of the CDR3 is 13 residues. With 4 bases removed from V and 8 bases from J, the gap between germline ends came to 14 bases. Germline values: CDR1 LNHDA, CDR2 SQIVND (reference sequence). CDR3 residues: CASSTRQLREAFF. The DNA for the CDR3 is TGTGCCAGTAGTACTCGACAGTTGCGGGAAGCTTTCTTT. Full variable domain (rest looked up from reference TRBV19 and TRBJ1-1): DGGITQSPKYLFRKEGQNVTLSCEQNLNHDAMYWYRQDPGQGLRLIYYSQIVNDFQKGDIAEGYSVSREKKESFPLTVTSAQKNPTAFYLCASSTRQLREAFFGQGTRLTVV.

This chain links TRBV28 with TRBJ2-1; D might be TRBD1 or TRBD2, each matching 9 bases. The CDR3 is 22 residues long. V was shortened by 3 bases and J by 4 bases, with 34 bases between the two germline ends. Germline loops: CDR1 MDHEN, CDR2 SYDVKM. The CDR3 is CASSFVLGTGYAGGPAYNEQFF. CDR3 sequence (DNA): TGTGCCAGCAGTTTCGTACTCGGGACAGGGTATGCGGGAGGGCCAGCATACAATGAGCAGTTCTTC.

This clone was observed at least ten times. The chain is built from TRBV5-6 and TRBJ1-5, with TRBD1 matching 7 bases. Trimming cost V 4 bases and J 4 bases; bases outside gene matches: 5. This CDR3 is built from 14 residues. Per germline, CDR1 SGHDT and CDR2 YYEEEE. The CDR3 DNA sequence: TGTGCCAGCAGCCGACAGGGACTTAATCAGCCCCAGCATTTT. This encodes CASSRQGLNQPQHF.

The V call is TRBV25-1, the J call TRBJ2-7; weak D call: TRBD1 (7 bases). V was shortened by 4 bases and J by 2 bases, with 12 bases between the two germline ends. The CDR3 contains 14 residues. Germline V lookup: CDR1 MGHDK, CDR2 SYGVNS. CDR3: CASSGAGGTYEQYF. CDR3 DNA sequence: TGTGCCAGCAGTGGAGCAGGGGGGACCTACGAGCAGTACTTC.

This chain links TRBV2 with TRBJ2-7; 8 bases map to TRBD1. The CDR3 is made up of 13 amino acids. Germline V gene sequence: CDR1 SNHLY, CDR2 FYNNEI. V was clipped by 8 bases and J by 6 bases; unmatched bases: 9. The CDR3 is CASEADRDREQYF. The CDR3 DNA reads as TGTGCCAGCGAAGCGGACAGGGATCGCGAGCAGTACTTC.

This clone is a singleton in its sample. V and J are TRBV6-5 and TRBJ1-5; the D is unclear. V lost 0 bases to trimming and J lost 0 bases, with 9 bases between them. This CDR3 region has 16 residues. CDR1 MNHEY and CDR2 SVGAGI come from the germline V gene. This CDR3 is CASSYSRAYSNQPQHF. In DNA form, the CDR3 reads TGTGCCAGCAGTTACTCTCGAGCGTATAGCAATCAGCCCCAGCATTTT.

This clone has a single count. The chain uses TRBV5-1 and TRBJ2-7, with TRBD1 identical over 7 bases. The CDR3 loop spans 15 amino acids. Per germline, CDR1 SGHRS and CDR2 YFSETQ. Trimming cost V 2 bases and J 5 bases; bases outside gene matches: 10. For the CDR3, the DNA is TGCGCCAGCAGCTTAGCCGGGACAGTCAGCCACGAGCAGTACTTC. Translating gives CASSLAGTVSHEQYF.

The rearrangement joins TRBV9 to TRBJ2-2, with D possibly being TRBD2 (5 bases). Trimming removed 0 bases from V and 2 bases from J, with 11 bases in between. The CDR3 sequence is 16 residues long. The germline V gene encodes CDR1 SGDLS and CDR2 YYNGEE. The CDR3 DNA reads as TGTGCCAGCAGCGTAGGACTAAGCATTAACACCGGGGAGCTGTTTTTT. Protein: CASSVGLSINTGELFF.

This chain links TRBV9 with TRBJ2-5; D gene uncertain. This CDR3 comprises 16 residues. V lost 2 bases to trimming and J lost 1 base, with 15 bases between them. Germline CDR1 and CDR2: SGDLS and YYNGEE. The CDR3: CASSVHGGRIQETQYF. Here the CDR3 DNA reads TGTGCCAGCAGCGTTCATGGCGGCCGGATCCAAGAGACCCAGTACTTC.

The rearrangement joins TRBV28 to TRBJ2-6; TRBD1 matches 8 bases. This CDR3 has 17 residues. CDR1 is MDHEN, CDR2 SYDVKM, per germline. J lost 0 bases, V lost 7 bases, and 8 bases had no gene match. The CDR3 spells CASIPTGEFSGANVLTF. Written as DNA, the CDR3 is TGTGCCAGCATCCCGACAGGGGAATTCTCTGGGGCCAACGTCCTGACTTTC.